The clone carrying this T cell receptor beta chain was recorded many times. In TCRdb, the 5' RACE reads were re-called with MiXCR into one record per CDR3 protein. There are about 810,000 distinct CDR3 sequences in the sample; 10% to 15% occur only once, and 1.5% to 2% lies in the top ten. The sample originates from a study of identical twins. V trimming: 7 bases; J trimming: 7 bases; junction bases outside the gene matches: 8. The CDR3 consists of 15 residues. Germline assignment: CDR1 SNHLY and CDR2 FYNNEI. Healthy Caucasians, and only they, were the donors. The data also belong to a second study, concerning yellow fever vaccine responses in identical twins. This second study says: Twins' vaccine T cell responses reportedly seemed partly convergent and partly personalized.

This chain links TRBV2 with TRBJ1-6, with 9 nucleotides matching TRBD1. The receptor comes from a woman between 18 and 29 years old in good health. Material: PBMCs. The DNA of the CDR3 is TGTGCCAGCAAAGGGACAGGGTCAACCAATTCACCCCTCCACTTT. Encoded protein: CASKGTGSTNSPLHF.